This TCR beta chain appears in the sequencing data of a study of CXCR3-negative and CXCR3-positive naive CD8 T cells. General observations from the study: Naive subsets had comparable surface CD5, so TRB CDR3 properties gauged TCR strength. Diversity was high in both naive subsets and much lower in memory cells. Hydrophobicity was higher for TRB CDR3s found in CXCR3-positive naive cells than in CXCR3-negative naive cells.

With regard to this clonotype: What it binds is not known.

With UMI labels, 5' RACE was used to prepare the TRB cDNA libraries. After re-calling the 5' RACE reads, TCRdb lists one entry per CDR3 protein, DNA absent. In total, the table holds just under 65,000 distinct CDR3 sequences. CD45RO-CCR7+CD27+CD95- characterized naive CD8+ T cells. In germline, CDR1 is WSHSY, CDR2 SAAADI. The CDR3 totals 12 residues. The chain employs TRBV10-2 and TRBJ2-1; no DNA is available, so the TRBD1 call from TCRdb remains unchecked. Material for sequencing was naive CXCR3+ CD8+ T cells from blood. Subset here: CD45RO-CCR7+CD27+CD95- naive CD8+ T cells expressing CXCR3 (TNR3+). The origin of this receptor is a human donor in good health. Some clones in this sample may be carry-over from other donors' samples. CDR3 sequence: CASSSSGYEQFF.